These 20 T cell receptor beta chains share one sample of origin, sequenced in a study of control samples from healthy donors and cancer patients. Profiled with immunoSEQ multiplex PCR; TCRdb holds only in-frame clones, not every one. This sample carries some 170,000 clones, roughly 94% of them seen once, and the ten largest clones take 11% to 15%. The specimen sequenced was PBMCs. The receptors derive from a man in his 60s with colorectal cancer.

The rearrangement uses TRBV11-3 and TRBJ2-1; TRBD1 might be the D (6 bases). This CDR3 region has 17 residues. Per germline, CDR1 SGHNT and CDR2 YENEEA. The V and J ends lost 4 bases and 5 bases respectively, with 21 bases between them. CDR3 amino acids: CASSSPKGDRQNNEQFF. Written as DNA, the CDR3 is TGTGCCAGCAGCTCTCCCAAAGGAGACAGGCAAAACAATGAGCAGTTCTTC.

This chain joins TRBV14 and TRBJ1-1; TRBD1 aligns across 7 bases. Germline V gene lookup returns CDR1 SGHDN and CDR2 FVKESK. The CDR3 has 15 residues. The junction had 5 bases not matched to a gene; V was cut back by 3 bases and J by 1 base. The CDR3 protein is CASSQVNRGNTEAFF. CDR3 DNA sequence: TGTGCCAGCAGCCAGGTTAACAGGGGGAACACTGAAGCTTTCTTT.

In DNA form, the CDR3 reads TGTGCCAGCAGCCGCGGGGCGTCCGAATATAATTCACCCCTCCACTTT. Its protein is CASSRGASEYNSPLHF. The genes are TRBV7-2 and TRBJ1-6, with D possibly matching TRBD1 (5 bases). Germline CDR1 SGHTA, CDR2 FQGNSA. The length of the CDR3 is 16 residues. Trimming shortened V by 5 bases and J by 4 bases, and 15 bases separated the two germline ends.

The chain has TRBV10-2 and TRBJ2-7, with a weak D call TRBD2 (5 bases). The germline CDR1 and CDR2 sequences are WSHSY and SAAADI. The CDR3 is made up of 13 amino acids. The V end was cut by 0 bases, the J end by 6 bases, with 9 bases between. CDR3 in DNA: TGCGCCAGCAGTGAGTCCAAGAGCGGCGAGCAGTACTTC. This codes for CASSESKSGEQYF.

The chain recombines TRBV6-5 with TRBJ2-1; perhaps TRBD2 as D (6 bases). Germline V gene lookup returns CDR1 MNHEY and CDR2 SVGAGI. The length of the CDR3 is 15 residues. V was cut by 8 bases and J by 1 base, with 15 bases left in between. Here the CDR3 DNA reads TGTGCCAGCTCTGCCGAACGGGGGTCCTACAATGAGCAGTTCTTC. Its translation is CASSAERGSYNEQFF.

The chain employs TRBV2 and TRBJ2-2; weak D call: TRBD1 (5 bases). V was clipped by 2 bases and J by 5 bases, with 9 bases between them. This CDR3 has 14 residues. In germline, CDR1 is SNHLY, CDR2 FYNNEI. CDR3 sequence: CASSEQGWTGELFF. In DNA form, the CDR3 reads TGTGCCAGCAGTGAACAGGGTTGGACCGGGGAGCTGTTTTTT.

The V gene is TRBV7-2, the J gene TRBJ1-4; D remains unclear. The germline gives CDR1 SGHTA, CDR2 FQGNSA. The CDR3 covers 14 residues. Between the trimmed V and J ends, which lost 3 bases and 0 bases, there was a span of 5 bases. CDR3 sequence reads: CASSLQATNEKLFF. The CDR3 DNA reads as TGTGCCAGCAGCTTGCAAGCAACTAATGAAAAACTGTTTTTT.

The chain combines TRBV27 with TRBJ1-1, with 7 bases that match TRBD1. The germline gives CDR1 MNHEY, CDR2 SMNVEV (reference sequence). The junction had 17 bases not matched to a gene; V was cut back by 6 bases and J by 4 bases. There are 17 residues in the CDR3. CDR3 nucleotides: TGTGCCAGCAGCACCCGGGACAGACGCGCCCTGGGCACTGAAGCTTTCTTT. This encodes CASSTRDRRALGTEAFF.

This chain joins TRBV5-4 and TRBJ2-1; 10 nucleotides agree with TRBD1. The V segment lost 2 bases and the J segment 4 bases; nucleotides outside the gene matches: 3. The CDR3 has 15 residues. Germline assignment: CDR1 SGHNT and CDR2 YYREEE (reference sequence). CDR3 protein: CASSLRQGAYNEQFF. The CDR3 DNA reads as TGTGCCAGCAGCTTAAGACAGGGGGCATACAATGAGCAGTTCTTC.

The rearrangement links TRBV7-2 to TRBJ2-5; 10 bases fit TRBD2. Trimming cost V 4 bases and J 2 bases; bases outside gene matches: 16. The CDR3 contains 19 residues. Germline V gene sequence: CDR1 SGHTA, CDR2 FQGNSA. CDR3 residues: CASSSPFEERGGLQETQYF. The DNA for the CDR3 is TGTGCCAGCAGCTCTCCCTTTGAGGAGCGGGGGGGCCTACAAGAGACCCAGTACTTC.

V is TRBV3-1 (or the pseudogene TRBV3-2) and J is TRBJ1-5; no firm D call. The germline gives CDR1 LGHDT, CDR2 YNNKEL (reference sequence). V lost 4 bases and J lost 1, with 8 bases in between. The CDR3 extends over 14 amino acids. The chain's CDR3 is CASSPQGSNQPQHF. DNA of the CDR3: TGTGCCAGCAGCCCCCAAGGCAGCAATCAGCCCCAGCATTTT.

The rearrangement links TRBV19 to TRBJ2-5, with a possible D match to TRBD1 (6 bases). The CDR3 spans 16 residues. Per the germline V gene, CDR1 is LNHDA and CDR2 is SQIVND (reference sequence). The V end was cut by 4 bases, the J end by 0 bases, with 15 bases between. The CDR3 sequence: CASSKGDTTYQETQYF. CDR3 bases: TGTGCCAGTAGTAAGGGGGACACTACGTACCAAGAGACCCAGTACTTC.

The J gene is TRBJ2-1, the V gene TRBV19; weak D call: TRBD1 (5 bases). The V end was cut by 11 bases, the J end by 0 bases, with 11 bases between. The CDR3 totals 13 residues. Germline V lookup: CDR1 LNHDA, CDR2 SQIVND (reference sequence). The CDR3 coding sequence is TGTGCCTCCGGTGACAGCTCCTACAATGAGCAGTTCTTC. It specifies CASGDSSYNEQFF.

This clone was observed a single time. This sequence joins TRBV18 and TRBJ2-5; 12 nucleotides line up with TRBD2. The J segment lost 5 bases and the V segment lost 5 bases, leaving 9 bases of the junction unmatched. Germline assignment: CDR1 KGHSH and CDR2 LQKENI. The CDR3 contains 16 residues. The CDR3 spells CASSSPSGGGTETQYF. In nucleotides, the CDR3 is TGTGCCAGCTCATCCCCTAGCGGGGGGGGAACGGAGACCCAGTACTTC.

This sequence joins TRBV2 and TRBJ1-4; TRBD1 is a possible D gene (5 bases). Per the germline V gene, CDR1 is SNHLY and CDR2 is FYNNEI. Trimming stripped 4 bases from V and 5 bases from J, with 11 bases between. CDR3 length equals 14 residues. The CDR3, as DNA: TGTGCCAGCAGTGTGGGGGGTGGGAATGAAAAACTGTTTTTT. Translating it yields CASSVGGGNEKLFF.

The V gene is TRBV5-4, the J gene TRBJ2-7; either TRBD1 or TRBD2 may supply D (5 bases each). V was trimmed by 7 bases and J by 7 bases, leaving 21 bases between them. Germline CDR1 reads SGHNT; CDR2 reads YYREEE (reference sequence). The CDR3 is 14 amino acids. In nucleotides, the CDR3 is TGTGCCAGCCGCCGATGGGATGGGGGTGGGGAGCAGTACTTC. Its translation: CASRRWDGGGEQYF.

The chain links TRBV2 to TRBJ2-7; weak D call: TRBD1 (6 bases). V dropped 6 bases and J dropped 4 bases, with 10 bases sitting between them. The germline V gene has CDR1 SNHLY and CDR2 FYNNEI. The CDR3 is made up of 12 amino acids. This CDR3 reads CASRTGFYEQYF. The DNA for the CDR3 is TGTGCCAGCAGAACAGGGTTTTACGAGCAGTACTTC. Based on the CDR3 plus reference TRBV2 and TRBJ2-7, the full variable domain is EPEVTQTPSHQVTQMGQEVILRCVPISNHLYFYWYRQILGQKVEFLVSFYNNEISEKSEIFDDQFSVERPDGSNFTLKIRSTKLEDSAMYFCASRTGFYEQYFGPGTRLTVT.

The chain combines TRBV27 with TRBJ2-3; 14 positions match TRBD2. Per the germline V gene, CDR1 is MNHEY and CDR2 is SMNVEV (reference sequence). The CDR3 extends over 17 amino acids. The ends lost 4 bases at V and 2 bases at J; junction bases unmatched: 5. This CDR3 is CASSSRLAGGPTDTQYF. The CDR3 nucleotides read TGTGCCAGCAGTTCTCGACTAGCGGGGGGGCCCACAGATACGCAGTATTTT.

The chain has TRBV9 and TRBJ2-1, with 7 positions matching TRBD2. Germline lookup yields CDR1 SGDLS and CDR2 YYNGEE. V dropped 0 bases and J dropped 3; count of bases not matched to a gene: 6. The length of the CDR3 is 16 residues. CDR3 protein: CASSVASGPLYNEQFF. For the CDR3, the DNA is TGTGCCAGCAGCGTAGCTAGCGGACCGCTCTACAATGAGCAGTTCTTC.

Only one count was recorded for this clone. The rearrangement uses TRBV7-9 and TRBJ2-7; D possibly corresponds to TRBD2 (6 bases). The CDR3 totals 14 residues. From germline, CDR1 is SEHNR and CDR2 FQNEAQ (reference sequence). Trimming removed 3 bases at V and 0 bases at J, with 9 bases between. The CDR3 sequence: CASSLGGVSYEQYF. The DNA for the CDR3 is TGTGCCAGCAGCTTGGGGGGAGTCTCCTACGAGCAGTACTTC.